What follows are 32 T cell receptor beta chains derived from one specimen sequenced in a study of PD-L1 blockade in urothelial cancer. Using immunoSEQ multiplex PCR, the repertoire was profiled, and TCRdb retains in-frame clones only, with some absent. The data show some 57,000 clones, 75% to 90% seen once. Time point given: pretreatment peripheral blood. The specimen comprised PBMCs, sampled around atezolizumab (anti-PD-L1) treatment. Receptors originate from a man aged 45 to 65 with urothelial cancer.

This clone has a single count. V gene TRBV5-4 combines with J gene TRBJ2-7, with 8 bases identical to TRBD2. V was pared by 4 bases and J by 0 bases, with 3 bases of the junction left unmatched. Germline-derived CDR1 and CDR2 are SGHNT and YYREEE (reference sequence). CDR3 length: 14 amino acids. CDR3 sequence (DNA): TGTGCCAGCAGCGTTAGCGGGGCCTCCTACGAGCAGTACTTC. Translating gives CASSVSGASYEQYF.

The V call is TRBV5-1, the J call TRBJ2-7; 9 positions match TRBD1. Germline CDR1 reads SGHRS; CDR2 reads YFSETQ. CDR3 length: 13 residues. Unmatched junction bases numbered 4, after V lost 4 bases and J lost 5 bases. The chain's CDR3 is CASSPGDRDEQYF. CDR3 nucleotide sequence: TGCGCCAGCAGCCCCGGGGACAGGGACGAGCAGTACTTC.

DNA of the CDR3: TGTGCCATCAGCTTCCGGAATGAGCAGTTCTTC. The encoded protein is CAISFRNEQFF. The chain recombines TRBV10-3 with TRBJ2-1; D gene uncertain. CDR1 and CDR2 (germline): ENHRY, SYGVKD. V was pared by 6 bases and J by 7 bases, with 7 bases between. The CDR3 is 11 amino acids.

The chain links TRBV27 to TRBJ1-2, with 12 bases identical to TRBD1. The CDR3 totals 17 residues. Germline assignment: CDR1 MNHEY and CDR2 SMNVEV (reference sequence). V was pared by 2 bases and J by 2 bases, with 6 bases of the junction left unmatched. The CDR3 nucleotides are TGTGCCAGCAGTTTAGGGACAGGGGGCCAATTGAACTATGGCTACACCTTC. It is translated as CASSLGTGGQLNYGYTF.

The J gene is TRBJ2-1, the V gene TRBV9; 7 positions agree with TRBD1. Trimming took 3 bases from V and 4 from J; bases not matched to a gene: 4. CDR1 SGDLS and CDR2 YYNGEE come from the germline V gene. This CDR3 is built from 14 residues. The DNA of the CDR3 is TGTGCCAGCAGCGAACACAGGGGATACAATGAGCAGTTCTTC. Translating gives CASSEHRGYNEQFF. Looking up the rest from reference TRBV9 and TRBJ2-1 gives the full variable domain: DSGVTQTPKHLITATGQRVTLRCSPRSGDLSVYWYQQSLDQGLQFLIQYYNGEERAKGNILERFSAQQFPDLHSELNLSSLELGDSALYFCASSEHRGYNEQFFGPGTRLTVL.

The genes are TRBV27 and TRBJ2-7; D might be TRBD2 (5 bases). The germline V gene encodes CDR1 MNHEY and CDR2 SMNVEV (reference sequence). The CDR3 contains 13 residues. Trimming removed 6 bases at V and 3 bases at J, with 12 bases between. The CDR3 loop reads CASSPGSIYEQYF. DNA of the CDR3: TGTGCCAGCAGCCCGGGAAGCATCTACGAGCAGTACTTC.

V and J are TRBV5-6 and TRBJ2-5, with D maybe TRBD1 (6 bases). The V end lost 1 base, the J end lost 0 bases, and 13 bases lay between the germline ends. Germline values: CDR1 SGHDT, CDR2 YYEEEE. The CDR3 contains 16 residues. The CDR3 DNA reads TGTGCCAGCAGCTTGAAACAGGGTCGAAACCAAGAGACCCAGTACTTC. As protein: CASSLKQGRNQETQYF.

This CDR3 reads CASSQERRGLTLTGELFF. CDR3 DNA sequence: TGCGCCAGCAGCCAAGAGAGGAGGGGACTAACCCTCACCGGGGAGCTGTTTTTT. The rearrangement links TRBV4-3 to TRBJ2-2; 7 bases agree with TRBD2. Trimming removed 0 bases from V and 4 bases from J; junction bases left unmatched: 11. CDR1 and CDR2 from the germline V gene are LGHNA and YSLEER. CDR3 size: 18 residues.

This chain links TRBV2 with TRBJ2-7; D might be TRBD2 (6 bases). From germline, CDR1 is SNHLY and CDR2 FYNNEI. The V end was cut by 7 bases, the J end by 2 bases, with 12 bases between. This CDR3 contains 13 residues. The CDR3 DNA is TGTGCCAGCACCCTGGAGGGCCCCTACGAGCAGTACTTC. Its protein product is CASTLEGPYEQYF. The full variable domain, its missing parts supplied by reference TRBV2 and TRBJ2-7, is EPEVTQTPSHQVTQMGQEVILRCVPISNHLYFYWYRQILGQKVEFLVSFYNNEISEKSEIFDDQFSVERPDGSNFTLKIRSTKLEDSAMYFCASTLEGPYEQYFGPGTRLTVT.

The chain recombines TRBV27 with TRBJ1-1; a weak D match, TRBD1 (6 bases). Germline-derived CDR1 and CDR2 are MNHEY and SMNVEV (reference sequence). Trimming stripped 3 bases from V and 4 bases from J, with 12 bases between. CDR3 length: 14 amino acids. The CDR3: CASSFGRGVTEAFF. The DNA of the CDR3 is TGTGCCAGCAGTTTCGGCAGGGGTGTCACTGAAGCTTTCTTT.

J is TRBJ2-2 and V is TRBV5-6; D might be TRBD2 (5 bases). Looked up from germline, CDR1 is SGHDT and CDR2 is YYEEEE. Between the trimmed V and J ends, which lost 1 base and 4 bases, there was a span of 8 bases. The length of the CDR3 is 14 residues. The DNA for the CDR3 is TGTGCCAGCAGCTTGAGAGGGAGCACCGGGGAGCTGTTTTTT. The encoded protein is CASSLRGSTGELFF.

The chain uses TRBV18 and TRBJ1-5; D possibly corresponds to TRBD1 (5 bases). V was cut by 2 bases and J by 6 bases, with 8 bases left in between. The CDR3 totals 13 residues. Germline V gene lookup returns CDR1 KGHSH and CDR2 LQKENI. The CDR3 protein is CASSPSGGQPQHF. CDR3 DNA: TGTGCCAGCTCACCATCGGGGGGTCAGCCCCAGCATTTT.

The J gene is TRBJ2-2, the V gene TRBV6-1; 9 bases map to TRBD2. J was trimmed by 4 bases and V by 6 bases; bases with no gene match: 6. This CDR3 region has 15 residues. From germline, CDR1 is MNHNS and CDR2 SASEGT. CDR3 amino acids: CASRLSGGITGELFF. The DNA for the CDR3 is TGTGCCAGCAGACTTAGCGGGGGTATCACCGGGGAGCTGTTTTTT.

The genes are TRBV2 and TRBJ2-3; 8 bases align to TRBD2. CDR3 length: 14 amino acids. V gave up 10 bases and J gave up 11 bases; unmatched junction bases: 17. Germline CDR1 reads SNHLY; CDR2 reads FYNNEI. CDR3 sequence (DNA): TGTGCCACGAGAGCGGGAGAGGTCACAAAGGGGCAGTATTTT. It codes for CATRAGEVTKGQYF.

J is TRBJ2-1 and V is TRBV5-6; TRBD2 is a possible D gene (6 bases). The V gene lost 1 base and the J gene lost 1 base, with 9 bases spanning the gap. CDR3 length equals 15 residues. CDR1 SGHDT and CDR2 YYEEEE come from the germline V gene. CDR3 amino acids: CASSLIGRSYNEQFF. CDR3 in DNA: TGTGCCAGCAGCTTGATAGGGAGGTCCTACAATGAGCAGTTCTTC.

A few counts support this clone. The chain combines TRBV6-5 with TRBJ1-1, with TRBD1 identical over 8 bases. With 6 bases clipped from V and 7 bases from J, the junction kept 4 bases outside the gene matches. The CDR3 runs 12 residues. Germline assignment: CDR1 MNHEY and CDR2 SVGAGI. The CDR3 loop is CASRRTGREAFF. Here the CDR3 DNA reads TGTGCCAGCAGACGGACAGGGCGTGAAGCTTTCTTT.

V and J are TRBV19 and TRBJ1-2, with 9 bases that match TRBD1. CDR3 length: 17 amino acids. Germline loops: CDR1 LNHDA, CDR2 SQIVND (reference sequence). Trimming removed 0 bases from V and 4 bases from J; junction bases left unmatched: 9. The CDR3 loop reads CASSIEGTGKGLYGYTF. Written as DNA, the CDR3 is TGTGCCAGTAGTATAGAAGGGACAGGGAAAGGTCTCTATGGCTACACCTTC.

The CDR3 sequence is CASSQEEGTGNSGANVLTF. CDR3 sequence (DNA): TGCGCCAGCAGCCAAGAAGAGGGGACAGGGAACTCTGGGGCCAACGTCCTGACTTTC. This sequence joins TRBV4-3 and TRBJ2-6, with 9 bases identical to TRBD1. Per germline, CDR1 LGHNA and CDR2 YSLEER. The CDR3 is made up of 19 amino acids. V gave up 0 bases and J gave up 0 bases; unmatched junction bases: 6.

The V call is TRBV15, the J call TRBJ1-2; TRBD1 might be the D (5 bases). With 0 bases removed from V and 8 bases from J, the gap between germline ends came to 19 bases. CDR1 is LNHNV, CDR2 YYDKDF, per germline (reference sequence). CDR3 length: 16 amino acids. CDR3 sequence reads: CATSRDRRGPRNGYTF. The CDR3 nucleotides are TGTGCCACCAGCAGAGATCGGAGGGGACCAAGAAACGGCTACACCTTC.

The rearrangement joins TRBV19 to TRBJ2-7; 7 bases are a match to TRBD2. This CDR3 spans 15 amino acids. Germline assignment: CDR1 LNHDA and CDR2 SQIVND (reference sequence). Trimming took 1 base from V and 4 from J; bases not matched to a gene: 7. Written as DNA, the CDR3 is TGTGCCAGTAGTATAGGGTCGACTAGCAGATACGAGCAGTACTTC. As protein: CASSIGSTSRYEQYF.

There are a few counts of this clone. This rearrangement joins TRBV7-3 to TRBJ1-2, with D perhaps TRBD1 (6 bases). Germline V CDR1 and CDR2: SGHTA, FQGTGA. The CDR3 length is 18 residues. V dropped 5 bases and J dropped 3 bases, with 25 bases sitting between them. The CDR3 bases are TGTGCCAGCAGCCCCCTCGGGGGGCGGGGAGGTTCCGACTATGGCTACACCTTC. It is translated as CASSPLGGRGGSDYGYTF.

The V call is TRBV9, the J call TRBJ2-2, with a possible D match to TRBD2 (7 bases). Germline loops: CDR1 SGDLS, CDR2 YYNGEE. This CDR3 is 17 amino acids long. V lost 4 bases, J lost 1 base, and 17 bases lay in between. This CDR3 reads CASSLGGGLRNTGELFF. In DNA form, the CDR3 reads TGTGCCAGCAGCCTAGGGGGGGGGCTAAGGAACACCGGGGAGCTGTTTTTT.

V usage is TRBV6-5 and J usage is TRBJ1-6; D not certain. The V and J ends lost 4 bases and 6 bases respectively, with 10 bases between them. Germline assignment: CDR1 MNHEY and CDR2 SVGAGI. The CDR3 is made up of 14 amino acids. The CDR3 region is CASSLAPSNSPLHF. The CDR3 DNA sequence: TGTGCCAGCAGTTTGGCCCCGTCTAATTCACCCCTCCACTTT.

This chain connects TRBV5-5 to TRBJ1-2; 8 bases fit TRBD1. CDR3 size: 16 residues. V lost 0 bases and J lost 4; bases outside the gene matches: 8. CDR1 is SGHKS and CDR2 is YYEKEE in the germline V gene (reference sequence). CDR3 bases: TGTGCCAGCAGCTTGGCCACATTCGACAGGGGCTATGGCTACACCTTC. Encoded protein: CASSLATFDRGYGYTF.

The chain combines TRBV12-5 with TRBJ1-2, with D possibly being TRBD1 (5 bases). Germline V gives CDR1 LGHNT, CDR2 FRNRAP. This CDR3 region has 13 residues. Trimming pared 0 bases from V and 8 bases from J, leaving 10 bases between. CDR3 amino acids: CASGLVGAWGYTF. The CDR3 DNA is TGTGCTAGTGGTTTGGTAGGGGCGTGGGGCTACACCTTC.

This clone was counted once. The chain joins TRBV5-1 to TRBJ2-7; 8 nucleotides align to TRBD2. Germline CDR1 is SGHRS and CDR2 is YFSETQ. There are 13 residues in the CDR3. V shed 2 bases and J 3 bases; nucleotides not matched to a gene: 1. For the CDR3, the DNA is TGCGCCAGCAGCTTCGCGGGAGGCTACGAGCAGTACTTC. It is translated as CASSFAGGYEQYF. Full variable domain (missing parts from reference TRBV5-1 and TRBJ2-7): KAGVTQTPRYLIKTRGQQVTLSCSPISGHRSVSWYQQTPGQGLQFLFEYFSETQRNKGNFPGRFSGRQFSNSRSEMNVSTLELGDSALYLCASSFAGGYEQYFGPGTRLTVT.

This chain uses TRBV5-4 with TRBJ2-3; TRBD2 matches 13 bases. The J segment lost 0 bases and the V segment lost 2 bases, leaving 6 bases of the junction unmatched. The germline V gene encodes CDR1 SGHNT and CDR2 YYREEE (reference sequence). This CDR3 is built from 18 residues. CDR3 sequence reads: CASSLRLAGGSSTDTQYF. CDR3 DNA: TGTGCCAGCAGCTTAAGACTAGCGGGGGGATCTAGCACAGATACGCAGTATTTT.

J is TRBJ2-3 and V is TRBV30; TRBD2 matches 9 bases. V trimming: 8 bases; J trimming: 3 bases; junction bases outside the gene matches: 18. CDR1 and CDR2 (germline): GTSNPN, SVGIG (reference sequence). The CDR3 has 17 residues. DNA of the CDR3: TGTGCCGGCGTTATACAGAAGACTAGCGGTATTACAGATACGCAGTATTTT. This sequence encodes CAGVIQKTSGITDTQYF.

This chain connects TRBV5-5 to TRBJ2-7; 10 bases agree with TRBD1. From germline, CDR1 is SGHKS and CDR2 YYEKEE (reference sequence). This CDR3 region has 16 residues. Unmatched junction bases numbered 11, after V lost 4 bases and J lost 4 bases. The CDR3 loop reads CASSLDTGGQGYEQYF. The CDR3 DNA reads TGTGCCAGCAGCCTTGATACGGGGGGACAGGGGTACGAGCAGTACTTC.

This clone came up a few times. V and J are TRBV19 and TRBJ2-2, with D possibly being TRBD2 (5 bases). The germline gives CDR1 LNHDA, CDR2 SQIVND (reference sequence). Trimming removed 4 bases at V and 0 bases at J, with 9 bases between. The CDR3 is 15 amino acids. CDR3 bases: TGTGCCAGTAGTAAGGCGGGTGCGAACACCGGGGAGCTGTTTTTT. Translated: CASSKAGANTGELFF.

The chain recombines TRBV6-6 with TRBJ2-3, with D uncertain. The CDR3 extends over 14 amino acids. The germline V and J ends were trimmed by 5 bases and 4 bases, with 13 bases remaining between them. The germline V gene encodes CDR1 MNHNY and CDR2 SVGAGI (reference sequence). The DNA of the CDR3 is TGTGCCAGCAGTCGTCATCAGTTGGCAGATACGCAGTATTTT. Its translation is CASSRHQLADTQYF.

The genes are TRBV2 and TRBJ1-6; maybe TRBD1 (5 bases). Germline V gene data show CDR1 as SNHLY and CDR2 as FYNNEI. V shed 5 bases and J shed 9 bases, with 20 bases lying between them. The CDR3 loop spans 16 amino acids. The CDR3 DNA follows: TGTGCCAGCAGTATTTCCGGGACTACGGGTGTTTCACCCCTCCACTTT. This codes for CASSISGTTGVSPLHF.